The 18 T cell receptor beta chains presented below share a single source sample, sequenced in a study of blood T cell repertoires in COVID-19. The method was immunoSEQ multiplex PCR; TCRdb's version includes in-frame clones alone and lacks a portion of them. Of around 65,000 clones detected, roughly 82% appear once; the ten largest clones hold 16%. Sequences were obtained from peripheral blood. The receptors here all came from an older man with active COVID-19.

The chain joins TRBV28 to TRBJ2-7; D is perhaps TRBD2 (5 bases). Germline CDR1 MDHEN, CDR2 SYDVKM. V lost 10 bases, J lost 5 bases, and 18 bases lay in between. The CDR3 is made up of 13 amino acids. CDR3 protein: CATPGEAGDEQYF. The CDR3 region has the DNA TGTGCCACCCCCGGAGAGGCCGGGGACGAGCAGTACTTC.

V is TRBV2 and J is TRBJ1-5, with 7 bases matching TRBD1. V was pared by 5 bases and J by 2 bases, with 9 bases of the junction left unmatched. CDR3 length: 16 amino acids. CDR1 and CDR2 (germline): SNHLY, FYNNEI. CDR3 DNA: TGTGCCAGCAGTCCGACAGGGATCAGGGGCAATCAGCCCCAGCATTTT. Protein sequence: CASSPTGIRGNQPQHF.

The CDR3 reads CASSLRGRGYEQYF. The DNA for the CDR3 is TGTGCCAGCAGTTTAAGAGGGAGGGGCTACGAGCAGTACTTC. The chain recombines TRBV28 with TRBJ2-7, with 7 bases lining up with TRBD2. Trimming removed 2 bases from V and 3 bases from J; junction bases left unmatched: 4. CDR3 length: 14 amino acids. The germline CDR1 and CDR2 sequences are MDHEN and SYDVKM.

V is TRBV6-6 and J is TRBJ2-3; TRBD2 matches 10 bases. Trimming at V came to 5 bases and at J to 4 bases, leaving 9 bases not matched to a gene. Germline loops: CDR1 MNHNY, CDR2 SVGAGI (reference sequence). The CDR3 length is 16 residues. CDR3 sequence reads: CASSTLLAGVADTQYF. The DNA of the CDR3 is TGTGCCAGCAGTACCCTCCTAGCGGGAGTGGCAGATACGCAGTATTTT.

This chain joins TRBV5-4 and TRBJ2-4; D is possibly TRBD1 (6 bases). CDR1 SGHNT and CDR2 YYREEE come from the germline V gene (reference sequence). V was trimmed by 5 bases and J by 0 bases, leaving 21 bases between them. The CDR3 loop spans 18 amino acids. CDR3 DNA: TGTGCCAGCAGTCACACGTCAGGGGCCTCTATAGCCAAAAACATTCAGTACTTC. This gives the protein CASSHTSGASIAKNIQYF.

V usage is TRBV15 and J usage is TRBJ2-7; TRBD2 might be the D (6 bases). Looked up from germline, CDR1 is LNHNV and CDR2 is YYDKDF (reference sequence). This CDR3 is built from 14 residues. Trimming left V 0 bases short and J 5 bases short, with 11 bases between. DNA for the CDR3: TGTGCCACCAGCAGAGATACCCAGCGGGACGAGCAGTACTTC. Translation: CATSRDTQRDEQYF.

This chain uses TRBV28 with TRBJ1-5, with TRBD1 as a possible D gene (6 bases). Per germline, CDR1 MDHEN and CDR2 SYDVKM. Trimming took 3 bases from V and 6 from J, leaving 15 bases between them. The CDR3 runs 15 residues. The CDR3, as DNA: TGTGCCAGCAGTTTCCCGGGGGGGCAGGGTCAGCCCCAGCATTTT. Translating it yields CASSFPGGQGQPQHF.

The V and J genes are TRBV5-1 and TRBJ2-5; 9 nucleotides line up with TRBD2. The CDR3 spans 15 residues. Germline V lookup: CDR1 SGHRS, CDR2 YFSETQ. The V and J ends lost 4 bases and 0 bases, in that order; junction bases with no gene match: 4. CDR3 in amino acids: CASSTRGGYQETQYF. CDR3 in DNA: TGCGCCAGCAGCACGCGGGGGGGTTACCAAGAGACCCAGTACTTC.

V is TRBV2 and J is TRBJ2-1, with TRBD2 as a possible D gene (6 bases). Trimming removed 6 bases from V and 4 bases from J, with 13 bases in between. The CDR3 sequence is 14 residues long. In germline, CDR1 is SNHLY, CDR2 FYNNEI. The CDR3, as DNA: TGTGCCAGCAGGGACGTGGGGACTTACAATGAGCAGTTCTTC. It yields the protein CASRDVGTYNEQFF.

V usage is TRBV9 and J usage is TRBJ2-1, with TRBD2 matching over 9 bases. This CDR3 region has 17 residues. Trimming at V came to 3 bases and at J to 0 bases, leaving 7 bases not matched to a gene. Germline lookup yields CDR1 SGDLS and CDR2 YYNGEE. CDR3 in amino acids: CASSGTSALSSYNEQFF. The DNA of the CDR3 is TGTGCCAGCAGCGGGACTAGCGCCCTGAGCTCCTACAATGAGCAGTTCTTC.

The V gene is TRBV9, the J gene TRBJ2-2; unclear D gene. V shed 0 bases and J shed 6 bases, with 9 bases lying between them. Germline loops: CDR1 SGDLS, CDR2 YYNGEE. The CDR3 runs to 14 residues. DNA for the CDR3: TGTGCCAGCAGCGTAGTTGCTAACCCCGGGGAGCTGTTTTTT. It translates to CASSVVANPGELFF.

This clone was recorded once. This rearrangement joins TRBV18 to TRBJ2-1; 7 positions agree with TRBD2. V was pared by 2 bases and J by 9 bases, with 10 bases of the junction left unmatched. The germline V gene has CDR1 KGHSH and CDR2 LQKENI. The CDR3 extends over 15 amino acids. The CDR3 sequence is CASSPSAGVITEQFF. CDR3 nucleotide sequence: TGTGCCAGCTCACCAAGCGCGGGAGTTATAACTGAGCAGTTCTTC.

The chain uses TRBV7-9 and TRBJ2-7, with TRBD2 identical over 7 bases. Looked up from germline, CDR1 is SEHNR and CDR2 is FQNEAQ (reference sequence). V was clipped by 5 bases and J by 5 bases; unmatched bases: 3. This CDR3 has 12 amino acids. Written as DNA, the CDR3 is TGTGCCAGCAGCCGGACTAGTAACGAGCAGTACTTC. As protein: CASSRTSNEQYF.

V usage is TRBV14 and J usage is TRBJ1-2; D unresolved. This CDR3 comprises 14 residues. In germline, CDR1 is SGHDN, CDR2 FVKESK. V was clipped by 0 bases and J by 3 bases, with 8 bases between them. The CDR3 nucleotides are TGTGCCAGCAGCCAAGATCTGGCGGACTATGGCTACACCTTC. Protein product: CASSQDLADYGYTF.

This chain joins TRBV19 and TRBJ2-2, with TRBD1 matching over 10 bases. The CDR3 contains 14 residues. Germline V lookup: CDR1 LNHDA, CDR2 SQIVND (reference sequence). V lost 9 bases and J lost 4; bases outside the gene matches: 5. CDR3 in DNA: TGTGCCAGCAGGGACAGGGGTGGCACCGGGGAGCTGTTTTTT. Translated: CASRDRGGTGELFF.

The chain joins TRBV6-5 to TRBJ2-2; 10 bases map to TRBD1. V lost 4 bases, J lost 6 bases, and 8 bases stayed unmatched. CDR3 length equals 16 residues. Germline assignment: CDR1 MNHEY and CDR2 SVGAGI. DNA for the CDR3: TGTGCCAGCAGTTTTTCCGGGACAGGGGTTTCCGGGGAGCTGTTTTTT. Translating it yields CASSFSGTGVSGELFF.

This chain links TRBV5-1 with TRBJ2-3; 9 bases map to TRBD2. There are 16 residues in the CDR3. Looked up from germline, CDR1 is SGHRS and CDR2 is YFSETQ. V was pared by 0 bases and J by 3 bases, with 5 bases of the junction left unmatched. CDR3 in DNA: TGCGCCAGCAGCTTGGTCCTAGCGGGGAGAACAGATACGCAGTATTTT. Encoded protein: CASSLVLAGRTDTQYF. Combining the CDR3 with reference TRBV5-1 and TRBJ2-3 gives the whole variable domain KAGVTQTPRYLIKTRGQQVTLSCSPISGHRSVSWYQQTPGQGLQFLFEYFSETQRNKGNFPGRFSGRQFSNSRSEMNVSTLELGDSALYLCASSLVLAGRTDTQYFGPGTRLTVL.

This clone has just one count. The chain recombines TRBV19 with TRBJ1-5, with TRBD1 as a possible D gene (5 bases). Trimming pared 3 bases from V and 3 bases from J, leaving 12 bases between. The CDR3 runs 15 residues. Germline V gene sequence: CDR1 LNHDA, CDR2 SQIVND (reference sequence). DNA of the CDR3: TGTGCCAGTAGTATCTTGGGGGGGTCCAATCAGCCCCAGCATTTT. Translated, it gives CASSILGGSNQPQHF.